This T cell receptor (beta chain) was obtained from a study of blood T cell repertoires in COVID-19. Study as a whole: The United States, Italy and Spain were the sources of the acute and convalescent COVID-19 samples. PBMCs, B-cell-depleted T cells, or T cells provided the cDNA or gDNA that made up the material.

CDR3 length: 14 amino acids. Germline CDR1 SEHNR, CDR2 FQNEAQ (reference sequence). Trimming cost V 1 base and J 2 bases, with 7 bases left between them. In the original processing: Reference gene primer amplification in the assay estimated nucleated cell counts. Sequenced by immunoSEQ multiplex PCR; TCRdb stores in-frame clones only, minus some. The V and J calls and clone size were taken over from that table, and D and trimming were inferred from the DNA. Of 130,000 to 150,000 clones listed, around 85% are singletons. V usage is TRBV7-9 and J usage is TRBJ2-3, with D unresolved. Source material: peripheral blood. The clonotype originates from a woman older than 75 with acute or convalescent COVID-19. DNA for the CDR3: TGTGCCAGCAGCTTAGGTAGTTTCACAGATACGCAGTATTTT. It codes for CASSLGSFTDTQYF.